Sequencing of this TCR beta chain was carried out in a study of cytomegalovirus exposure and HLA in healthy donors. About the study: In a previous analysis, approximately 110 million unique TCR beta sequences were found from some 180 million T cells. Whole-study findings and limits: According to the study, 160 or so TCR beta chains were cytomegalovirus-associated. Later findings reportedly placed an Asian-associated ancestry cluster below the roughly 660-donor mean for N-insertions.

Germline CDR1 and CDR2: MDHEN and SYDVKM. The CDR3 covers 15 residues. V shed 5 bases and J 6 bases; nucleotides not matched to a gene: 12. With regard to this clone: Its specificity is not known.

60 Vbeta and 13 Jbeta primers were used in PCR. Assay: immunoSEQ multiplex PCR; the TCRdb copy retains only in-frame clones and omits some. The sample includes about 300,000 clones, about nine tenths of them seen just once. This chain joins TRBV28 and TRBJ2-7, with 8 bases that match TRBD1. The origin of this receptor is a middle-aged man in good health and CMV-seropositive. The material sequenced was PBMCs. The CDR3 reads CASSGYRGTGVEQYF. DNA of the CDR3: TGTGCCAGCAGTGGTTACAGGGGGACTGGCGTCGAGCAGTACTTC.